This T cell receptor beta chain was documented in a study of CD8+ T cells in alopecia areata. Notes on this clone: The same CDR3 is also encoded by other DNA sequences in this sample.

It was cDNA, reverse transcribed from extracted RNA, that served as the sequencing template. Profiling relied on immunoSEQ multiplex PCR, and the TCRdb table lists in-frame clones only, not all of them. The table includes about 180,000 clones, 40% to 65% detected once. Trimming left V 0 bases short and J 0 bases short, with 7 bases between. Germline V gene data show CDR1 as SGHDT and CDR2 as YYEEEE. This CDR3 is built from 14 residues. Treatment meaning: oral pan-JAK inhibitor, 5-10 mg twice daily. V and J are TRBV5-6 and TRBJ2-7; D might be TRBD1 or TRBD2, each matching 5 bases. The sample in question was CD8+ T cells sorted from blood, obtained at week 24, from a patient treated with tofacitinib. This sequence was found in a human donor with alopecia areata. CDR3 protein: CASSLGGASYEQYF. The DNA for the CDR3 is TGTGCCAGCAGCTTGGGAGGGGCCTCCTACGAGCAGTACTTC.